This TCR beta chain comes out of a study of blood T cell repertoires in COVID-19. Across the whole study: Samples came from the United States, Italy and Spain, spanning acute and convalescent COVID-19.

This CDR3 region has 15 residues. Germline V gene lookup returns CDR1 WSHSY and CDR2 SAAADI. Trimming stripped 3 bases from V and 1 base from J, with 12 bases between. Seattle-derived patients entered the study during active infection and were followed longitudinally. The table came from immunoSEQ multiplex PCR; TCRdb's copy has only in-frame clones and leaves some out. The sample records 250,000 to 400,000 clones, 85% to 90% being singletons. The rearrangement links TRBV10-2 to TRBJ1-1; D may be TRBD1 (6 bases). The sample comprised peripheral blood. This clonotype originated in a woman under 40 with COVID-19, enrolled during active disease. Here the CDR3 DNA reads TGCGCCAGCAGTGAATCGACAGGAAAGAACACTGAAGCTTTCTTT. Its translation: CASSESTGKNTEAFF.